The 30 T cell receptor beta chains in this list originate from one sample, sequenced in a study of cytomegalovirus exposure and HLA in healthy donors. The PCR made use of 60 Vbeta and 13 Jbeta primers. TCRdb's table, derived via immunoSEQ multiplex PCR, lists solely in-frame clones and lacks some. The sample records roughly 120,000 clones, over 60% being singletons. The specimen was PBMCs. The receptors here all came from a man younger than 45 in good health and CMV-seropositive.

The V and J genes are TRBV5-4 and TRBJ1-1; 8 bases are shared with TRBD1. Germline V lookup: CDR1 SGHNT, CDR2 YYREEE (reference sequence). Trimming cost V 4 bases and J 4 bases; bases outside gene matches: 12. The CDR3 spans 16 residues. The CDR3 DNA follows: TGTGCCAGCAGCGTGATGGGACAGGCATTGGGCACTGAAGCTTTCTTT. Amino acids: CASSVMGQALGTEAFF.

This clone was detected once. The V call is TRBV9, the J call TRBJ2-1; the D is unclear. The CDR3 has 12 residues. Germline-derived CDR1 and CDR2 are SGDLS and YYNGEE. V dropped 5 bases and J dropped 9 bases, with 12 bases sitting between them. Here the CDR3 DNA reads TGTGCCAGCAGTCCTTCTCCGGGTGAGCAGTTCTTC. Its translation: CASSPSPGEQFF.

This clone was seen more than once but under ten times. The chain is built from TRBV13 and TRBJ2-7, with 9 bases fitting TRBD2. Trimming cost V 5 bases and J 1 base; bases outside gene matches: 9. The CDR3 length is 16 residues. The germline V gene encodes CDR1 PRHDT and CDR2 FYEKMQ (reference sequence). The CDR3 region has the DNA TGTGCCAGCAGCCGAACGGGCGGGGGGGCTTCCTACGAGCAGTACTTC. It specifies CASSRTGGGASYEQYF.

The rearrangement links TRBV6-5 to TRBJ1-1, with TRBD1 matching 7 bases. There are 14 residues in the CDR3. The junction had 5 bases not matched to a gene; V was cut back by 6 bases and J by 1 base. From germline, CDR1 is MNHEY and CDR2 SVGAGI. Written as DNA, the CDR3 is TGTGCCAGCAGACCCCGACAGGGGAACACTGAAGCTTTCTTT. Its translation: CASRPRQGNTEAFF.

Only a few counts were recorded for this clone. V usage is TRBV7-6 and J usage is TRBJ2-7; D ambiguous. Germline CDR1 SGHVS, CDR2 FNYEAQ. The CDR3 is 14 amino acids. The V and J ends lost 4 bases and 3 bases respectively, with 13 bases between them. The CDR3 bases are TGTGCCAGCAGCTCACGACGTGACAACTACGAGCAGTACTTC. Its protein product is CASSSRRDNYEQYF. Full variable domain (missing parts from reference TRBV7-6 and TRBJ2-7): GAGVSQSPRYKVTKRGQDVALRCDPISGHVSLYWYRQALGQGPEFLTYFNYEAQQDKSGLPNDRFSAERPEGSISTLTIQRTEQRDSAMYRCASSSRRDNYEQYFGPGTRLTVT.

This clone showed up just once. The chain recombines TRBV9 with TRBJ2-5, with 8 bases aligning to TRBD1. The tail of the sequence fits TRBJ2-7 better, so the J call may be wrong. CDR3 length equals 14 residues. Germline CDR1 and CDR2: SGDLS and YYNGEE. The CDR3 sequence is CASSVEGQGYEQYF. The CDR3 DNA reads as TGTGCCAGCAGCGTAGAAGGACAGGGTTACGAGCAGTACTTC.

The V call is TRBV10-1, the J call TRBJ2-2; the match to TRBD1 covers 9 bases. Germline CDR1 reads WNHNN; CDR2 reads SYGVQD (reference sequence). This CDR3 spans 14 amino acids. The V gene end was trimmed by 7 bases and the J gene end by 4 bases; junction bases not matched to a gene: 4. CDR3 region: CASKRDRVTGELFF. For the CDR3, the DNA is TGCGCCAGCAAAAGGGACAGGGTCACCGGGGAGCTGTTTTTT.

The V call is TRBV6-6, the J call TRBJ2-4; no clear D gene. Germline loops: CDR1 MNHNY, CDR2 SVGAGI (reference sequence). The CDR3 is 14 residues long. Trimming left V 2 bases short and J 6 bases short, with 11 bases between. The CDR3 DNA sequence: TGTGCCAGCAGTTACCCTTCGGGTGGAAACATTCAGTACTTC. Translated: CASSYPSGGNIQYF.

V and J are TRBV27 and TRBJ2-3; maybe TRBD1 (5 bases). This CDR3 spans 17 amino acids. The V end lost 7 bases, the J end lost 3 bases, and 23 bases lay between the germline ends. CDR1 is MNHEY and CDR2 is SMNVEV in the germline V gene (reference sequence). CDR3 sequence (DNA): TGTGCCAGCACACCATTTGGCAGGGCGCGGCAGACAGATACGCAGTATTTT. It encodes CASTPFGRARQTDTQYF.

A single count supports this clone. This chain connects TRBV11-3 to TRBJ2-1; weak D call: TRBD2 (5 bases). The ends were cut back, 3 bases at V and 7 bases at J, with 16 bases in the middle. The CDR3 contains 15 residues. Germline V gene data show CDR1 as SGHNT and CDR2 as YENEEA. CDR3 coding DNA: TGTGCCAGCAGCTTTTACTCCGCTCCGGGGAATGAGCAGTTCTTC. Its protein product is CASSFYSAPGNEQFF.

This clone was observed a single time. The rearrangement links TRBV29-1 to TRBJ2-2; D perhaps matches TRBD2 (8 bases). From germline, CDR1 is SQVTM and CDR2 ANQGSEA. V was trimmed by 5 bases and J by 6 bases, leaving 16 bases between them. This CDR3 has 14 residues. CDR3 in DNA: TGCAGCGTTCCGGGAGGGGGCGCGTCCGGGGAGCTGTTTTTT. Its protein product is CSVPGGGASGELFF.

This chain uses TRBV7-9 with TRBJ2-2, with D unresolved. The CDR3 totals 14 residues. Trimming left V 4 bases short and J 5 bases short, with 11 bases between. Germline CDR1 is SEHNR and CDR2 is FQNEAQ (reference sequence). For the CDR3, the DNA is TGTGCCAGCAGCTCCTTCAGGATTACCGGGGAGCTGTTTTTT. This gives the protein CASSSFRITGELFF.

The chain links TRBV5-8 to TRBJ2-2; D not resolved. Per the germline V gene, CDR1 is SGHTS and CDR2 is YDEGEE. Trimming cost V 2 bases and J 3 bases, with 11 bases left between them. There are 15 residues in the CDR3. For the CDR3, the DNA is TGTGCCAGCAGCTTCTTATACAGCTACACCGGGGAGCTGTTTTTT. It translates to CASSFLYSYTGELFF.

This clone showed up just a few times. The CDR3 DNA follows: TGCGCCAGCAGCTTGGAAGGGGGCGCCAGGAGCGAGCAGTACTTC. Translating gives CASSLEGGARSEQYF. The V call is TRBV5-1, the J call TRBJ2-7; 7 nucleotides align to TRBD1. This CDR3 region has 15 residues. V trimming: 0 bases; J trimming: 6 bases; junction bases outside the gene matches: 9. CDR1 and CDR2 (germline): SGHRS, YFSETQ.

The gene calls are TRBV2 and TRBJ2-7, with 8 bases aligning to TRBD2. The ends lost 0 bases at V and 2 bases at J; junction bases unmatched: 6. The CDR3 has 16 residues. CDR1 and CDR2 (germline): SNHLY, FYNNEI. CDR3 sequence reads: CASSEAGGGLTYEQYF. The DNA of the CDR3 is TGTGCCAGCAGTGAAGCGGGCGGGGGGCTTACCTACGAGCAGTACTTC.

This chain uses TRBV9 with TRBJ2-1; weak D call: TRBD2 (5 bases). Germline V lookup: CDR1 SGDLS, CDR2 YYNGEE. The CDR3 is 15 residues long. V lost 0 bases and J lost 8, with 15 bases in between. The CDR3 spells CASSVVGFRGDEQFF. Here the CDR3 DNA reads TGTGCCAGCAGCGTAGTTGGTTTTCGGGGTGATGAGCAGTTCTTC. Supplemented by reference TRBV9 and TRBJ2-1, the full variable domain reads DSGVTQTPKHLITATGQRVTLRCSPRSGDLSVYWYQQSLDQGLQFLIQYYNGEERAKGNILERFSAQQFPDLHSELNLSSLELGDSALYFCASSVVGFRGDEQFFGPGTRLTVL.

The rearrangement uses TRBV11-1 and TRBJ1-4; D is ambiguous. The CDR3 has 14 residues. From germline, CDR1 is SGHAT and CDR2 FQDESV (reference sequence). V was shortened by 5 bases and J by 8 bases, with 15 bases between the two germline ends. Here the CDR3 DNA reads TGTGCCAGCAGCCGCGCACAACCGGGGGAAAAACTGTTTTTT. It is translated as CASSRAQPGEKLFF.

The chain is built from TRBV5-6 and TRBJ2-7; tentative D call: TRBD2 (6 bases). This CDR3 has 15 amino acids. The V and J ends lost 4 bases and 2 bases respectively, with 16 bases between them. Germline values: CDR1 SGHDT, CDR2 YYEEEE. The CDR3 is CASSRAASATYEQYF. The CDR3 nucleotides read TGTGCCAGCAGCCGAGCCGCTAGCGCGACCTACGAGCAGTACTTC.

The V gene is TRBV18, the J gene TRBJ1-1; the D is unclear. The CDR3 is 16 amino acids. Looked up from germline, CDR1 is KGHSH and CDR2 is LQKENI. V was pared by 4 bases and J by 5 bases, with 20 bases between. CDR3: CASSQGSGMRGTEAFF. In DNA, the CDR3 is TGTGCCAGCTCACAGGGCTCGGGGATGCGAGGAACTGAAGCTTTCTTT.

This clone was recorded once. The chain combines TRBV28 with TRBJ1-2; D remains unclear. In germline, CDR1 is MDHEN, CDR2 SYDVKM. The CDR3 spans 13 residues. Trimming stripped 3 bases from V and 4 bases from J, with 9 bases between. The CDR3 DNA reads TGTGCCAGCAGTTTCGAGGGTTTCTATGGCTACACCTTC. Translation gives CASSFEGFYGYTF.

A few counts support this clone. This chain uses TRBV27 with TRBJ2-5, with TRBD2 matching 12 bases. The J segment lost 10 bases and the V segment lost 4 bases, leaving 7 bases of the junction unmatched. Germline values: CDR1 MNHEY, CDR2 SMNVEV (reference sequence). This CDR3 is 14 amino acids long. The CDR3 region has the DNA TGTGCCAGCAGTTGGCTAGCGGGGGGGTCGGGCCAGTACTTC. Protein product: CASSWLAGGSGQYF.

This chain joins TRBV6-6 and TRBJ2-3; 10 nucleotides agree with TRBD1. The CDR3 totals 15 residues. Germline trimming cut 7 bases from V and 3 bases from J; bases unmatched to any gene: 7. Germline V gene sequence: CDR1 MNHNY, CDR2 SVGAGI (reference sequence). The DNA of the CDR3 is TGTGCCAGCACCCGACAGGGGGCCGGTACAGATACGCAGTATTTT. It translates to CASTRQGAGTDTQYF.

The rearrangement joins TRBV13 to TRBJ2-7, with 10 bases matching TRBD1. Germline CDR1 reads PRHDT; CDR2 reads FYEKMQ (reference sequence). V shed 5 bases, J shed 7 bases, and the junction held 11 bases outside the gene matches. The CDR3 spans 15 residues. The CDR3 DNA follows: TGTGCCAGCAGCCCCGTTGGACAGGGGGTAAGAGAGCAGTACTTC. This encodes CASSPVGQGVREQYF.

This sequence joins TRBV7-8 and TRBJ2-3, with TRBD2 matching over 12 bases. Per the germline V gene, CDR1 is SGHVS and CDR2 is FQNEAQ. With 4 bases clipped from V and 3 bases from J, the junction kept 5 bases outside the gene matches. The CDR3 is made up of 16 amino acids. The CDR3 spells CASSSLAGGGTDTQYF. As DNA, the CDR3 is TGTGCCAGCAGCTCACTAGCGGGGGGCGGAACAGATACGCAGTATTTT.

A note on this clone: The sample holds other DNA sequences that translate to the same CDR3. V usage is TRBV7-3 and J usage is TRBJ2-1; D perhaps matches TRBD2 (5 bases). The CDR3 is 14 residues long. CDR1 SGHTA and CDR2 FQGTGA come from the germline V gene. Trimming took 3 bases from V and 3 from J, leaving 9 bases between them. CDR3 sequence reads: CASSFSGSYNEQFF. In DNA, the CDR3 is TGTGCCAGCAGCTTCTCTGGGAGCTACAATGAGCAGTTCTTC.

A single count supports this clone. The chain has TRBV19 and TRBJ2-1; 8 bases agree with TRBD2. CDR1 and CDR2 from the germline V gene are LNHDA and SQIVND (reference sequence). The length of the CDR3 is 17 residues. V was clipped by 3 bases and J by 1 base; unmatched bases: 8. The CDR3 loop is CASSMSGAGGSYNEQFF. DNA for the CDR3: TGTGCCAGTAGTATGTCGGGGGCGGGGGGATCCTACAATGAGCAGTTCTTC.

This clone showed up just a few times. The V gene is TRBV21-1, the J gene TRBJ1-6; the table calls TRBD1, which could not be checked here. TRBV21-1 is annotated as a pseudogene. The CDR3 covers 15 residues. The CDR3 region has the DNA TGTGCCAGCAGCAAAGGGGCCAGGGCGAATTCACCCCTCCACTTT. Translated, it gives CASSKGARANSPLHF.

This rearrangement joins TRBV7-6 to TRBJ2-1; D is unclear. The CDR3 consists of 15 residues. Deletions cut 1 base from V and 2 bases from J, with 9 bases between. Germline loops: CDR1 SGHVS, CDR2 FNYEAQ. Written as DNA, the CDR3 is TGTGCCAGCAGCTTAGTGGGCAGCCCCTACAATGAGCAGTTCTTC. The encoded protein is CASSLVGSPYNEQFF.

V and J are TRBV2 and TRBJ2-1, with 9 positions matching TRBD1. Germline V gives CDR1 SNHLY, CDR2 FYNNEI. J lost 7 bases, V lost 0 bases, and 10 bases had no gene match. The CDR3 extends over 17 amino acids. CDR3 DNA sequence: TGTGCCAGCAGTGAAGCGCTTGGGGGGACAGGGAGGAATGAGCAGTTCTTC. Residues: CASSEALGGTGRNEQFF. The variable domain in full, completed from reference TRBV2 and TRBJ2-1, reads EPEVTQTPSHQVTQMGQEVILRCVPISNHLYFYWYRQILGQKVEFLVSFYNNEISEKSEIFDDQFSVERPDGSNFTLKIRSTKLEDSAMYFCASSEALGGTGRNEQFFGPGTRLTVL.

This clone has a handful of counts. The chain joins TRBV11-2 to TRBJ2-5, with 9 bases lining up with TRBD2. CDR3 size: 15 residues. CDR1 SGHAT and CDR2 FQNNGV come from the germline V gene. V was clipped by 5 bases and J by 4 bases; unmatched bases: 8. The CDR3 nucleotides read TGTGCCAGCAGCCGCGGGGGGGCGGGGAGAGAGACCCAGTACTTC. Amino acids: CASSRGGAGRETQYF.